The entry below gives a single T cell receptor beta chain sequence along with its context. Unmatched junction bases numbered 19, after V lost 6 bases and J lost 6 bases. The CDR3 length is 17 residues. Germline CDR1 and CDR2: SGHVS and FNYEAQ. Source study methods: Amplifying reference gene primers gave estimates of nucleated cell counts. Sequencing was performed with immunoSEQ multiplex PCR; in TCRdb, only in-frame clones are kept and a portion is missing. V and J calls plus clone size are reproduced from that table; the DNA served to infer D and trimming. The sample yields about 350,000 clones, roughly nine tenths seen once. This record comes from a study of blood T cell repertoires in COVID-19. Whole-study context: From T cells, B-cell-depleted T cells, or PBMCs came the material, which was cDNA or gDNA.

The receptor's source is an older woman with COVID-19, enrolled during active disease. The sample taken for sequencing was peripheral blood. V is TRBV7-6 and J is TRBJ1-1, with TRBD1 identical over 7 bases. The CDR3 DNA reads TGTGCCAGCAGTCTTTTTACACCGGGACAGCGAGGAGCTGAAGCTTTCTTT. Translating gives CASSLFTPGQRGAEAFF.